A selection of T cell receptor beta chains follows, all from one sample in a study of blood T cell repertoires in COVID-19. Assay used: immunoSEQ multiplex PCR; TCRdb lists only in-frame clones, some missing. Altogether about 260,000 clones are present, approximately 89% being singletons, with the ten largest covering 2.5% to 3%. Sequencing used PBMCs or T cells enriched from blood (not recorded which). All receptors derive from a man aged 40-49 years who had been exposed to COVID-19. Both conserved end residues are part of each CDR3. The order of the fields is J gene, V gene, clone size, D gene, CDR3 protein, CDR3 DNA. A D gene is named only where the DNA matches it firmly. The listing skips clone size in some rows; elsewhere it reads once, few, many or a size class.

j_call: TRBJ2-1
v_call: TRBV9
clone_size: -
d_call: TRBD2
cdr3_aa: CASSVAGGPQNEQFF
cdr3_nt: TGTGCCAGCAGCGTGGCGGGAGGGCCTCAAAATGAGCAGTTCTTC

j_call: TRBJ1-4
v_call: TRBV9
clone_size: -
d_call: -
cdr3_aa: CASSGTGTGGEKLFF
cdr3_nt: TGTGCCAGCAGCGGGACCGGGACGGGGGGTGAAAAACTGTTTTTT

j_call: TRBJ2-3
v_call: TRBV7-3
clone_size: -
d_call: -
cdr3_aa: CASSLSPRGTSTDTQYF
cdr3_nt: TGTGCCAGCAGCTTAAGCCCCAGGGGTACTAGCACAGATACGCAGTATTTT

j_call: TRBJ1-5
v_call: TRBV29-1
clone_size: -
d_call: -
cdr3_aa: CSVELAGYSNQPQHF
cdr3_nt: TGCAGCGTTGAATTGGCAGGCTATAGCAATCAGCCCCAGCATTTT

j_call: TRBJ2-5
v_call: TRBV7-3
clone_size: -
d_call: -
cdr3_aa: CASSLTGGVGETQYF
cdr3_nt: TGTGCCAGCAGCTTAACAGGAGGAGTAGGGGAGACCCAGTACTTC

j_call: TRBJ1-2
v_call: TRBV9
clone_size: once
d_call: -
cdr3_aa: CASSPQGTALSGYTF
cdr3_nt: TGTGCCAGCAGCCCCCAGGGGACGGCGCTCTCAGGCTACACCTTC

j_call: TRBJ2-1
v_call: TRBV7-9
clone_size: -
d_call: TRBD2
cdr3_aa: CASSRGEEQFF
cdr3_nt: TGTGCCAGCAGCCGGGGGGAGGAGCAGTTCTTC

j_call: TRBJ2-1
v_call: TRBV7-9
clone_size: -
d_call: TRBD2
cdr3_aa: CASSLAVAGINEQFF
cdr3_nt: TGTGCCAGCAGCTTAGCCGTAGCGGGAATAAATGAGCAGTTCTTC

j_call: TRBJ2-7
v_call: TRBV9
clone_size: -
d_call: -
cdr3_aa: CASSVAAGESYEQYF
cdr3_nt: TGTGCCAGCAGCGTAGCGGCAGGGGAAAGTTACGAGCAGTACTTC

j_call: TRBJ1-5
v_call: TRBV28
clone_size: -
d_call: -
cdr3_aa: CASSLFSGGNQPQHF
cdr3_nt: TGTGCCAGCAGTTTATTCTCAGGGGGCAATCAGCCCCAGCATTTT

j_call: TRBJ2-2
v_call: TRBV7-7
clone_size: -
d_call: TRBD2
cdr3_aa: CASSQGLAGTTGELFF
cdr3_nt: TGTGCTAGCAGCCAGGGACTAGCGGGAACCACCGGGGAGCTGTTTTTT

j_call: TRBJ2-1
v_call: TRBV5-3
clone_size: -
d_call: -
cdr3_aa: CAMSNPGEQFF
cdr3_nt: TGTGCCATGTCGAATCCCGGTGAGCAGTTCTTC

j_call: TRBJ1-1
v_call: TRBV5-4
clone_size: once
d_call: -
cdr3_aa: CASSLGGLGTEAFF
cdr3_nt: TGTGCCAGCAGCTTAGGGGGATTAGGCACTGAAGCTTTCTTT

j_call: TRBJ2-1
v_call: TRBV28
clone_size: -
d_call: TRBD1
cdr3_aa: CASSPPRTGGYNEQFF
cdr3_nt: TGTGCCAGCAGTCCGCCCCGGACAGGGGGTTACAATGAGCAGTTCTTC

j_call: TRBJ2-2
v_call: TRBV3-1/TRBV3-2
clone_size: -
d_call: TRBD2
cdr3_aa: CASSHGTSWTTGELFF
cdr3_nt: TGTGCCAGCAGCCACGGGACTAGCTGGACCACCGGGGAGCTGTTTTTT

j_call: TRBJ2-7
v_call: TRBV7-3
clone_size: -
d_call: -
cdr3_aa: CASSQGGPGYEQYF
cdr3_nt: TGTGCCAGCAGCCAGGGGGGACCTGGCTACGAGCAGTACTTC

j_call: TRBJ1-2
v_call: TRBV4-2
clone_size: -
d_call: -
cdr3_aa: CASSLYYGYTF
cdr3_nt: TGTGCCAGCAGCCTCTACTATGGCTACACCTTC

j_call: TRBJ1-2
v_call: TRBV30
clone_size: once
d_call: -
cdr3_aa: CAWTLGVNYGYTF
cdr3_nt: TGTGCCTGGACTCTTGGAGTTAACTATGGCTACACCTTC

j_call: TRBJ1-1
v_call: TRBV19
clone_size: once
d_call: TRBD1
cdr3_aa: CASRRQGGTEAFF
cdr3_nt: TGTGCCAGTAGGAGACAGGGGGGGACTGAAGCTTTCTTT

j_call: TRBJ1-2
v_call: TRBV7-2
clone_size: -
d_call: TRBD1
cdr3_aa: CASSLGDRVSYGYTF
cdr3_nt: TGTGCCAGCAGCTTGGGGGACAGGGTGAGCTATGGCTACACCTTC

j_call: TRBJ1-2
v_call: TRBV19
clone_size: -
d_call: -
cdr3_aa: CASSIGGQHNYGYTF
cdr3_nt: TGTGCCAGTAGTATAGGTGGGCAGCATAACTATGGCTACACCTTC

j_call: TRBJ2-2
v_call: TRBV28
clone_size: -
d_call: -
cdr3_aa: CASSLFRPRGTGELFF
cdr3_nt: TGTGCCAGCAGTTTATTCCGGCCTAGGGGCACCGGGGAGCTGTTTTTT

j_call: TRBJ1-5
v_call: TRBV5-6
clone_size: -
d_call: -
cdr3_aa: CASSPGLDQPQHF
cdr3_nt: TGTGCCAGCAGCCCCGGACTGGATCAGCCCCAGCATTTT

j_call: TRBJ1-1
v_call: TRBV5-5
clone_size: -
d_call: TRBD1
cdr3_aa: CASSLTGAEGAFF
cdr3_nt: TGTGCCAGCAGCTTGACAGGGGCGGAGGGGGCTTTCTTT